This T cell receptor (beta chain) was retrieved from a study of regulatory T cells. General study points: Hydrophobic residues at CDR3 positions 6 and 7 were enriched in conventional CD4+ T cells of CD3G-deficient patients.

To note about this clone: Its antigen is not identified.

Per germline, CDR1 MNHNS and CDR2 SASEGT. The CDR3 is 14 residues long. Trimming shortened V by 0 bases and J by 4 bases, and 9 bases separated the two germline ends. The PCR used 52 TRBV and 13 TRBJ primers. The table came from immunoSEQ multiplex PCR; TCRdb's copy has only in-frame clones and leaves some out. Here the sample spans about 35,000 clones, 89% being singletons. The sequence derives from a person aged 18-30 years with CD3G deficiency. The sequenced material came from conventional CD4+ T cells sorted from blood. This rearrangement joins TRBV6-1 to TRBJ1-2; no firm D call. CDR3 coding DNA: TGTGCCAGCAGTGAAGCGCTTCGAGGCTATGGCTACACCTTC. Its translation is CASSEALRGYGYTF.